The text below deals with one T cell receptor beta chain. Its antigen is still unknown. The protocol was immunoSEQ multiplex PCR, while the TCRdb copy is restricted to in-frame clones and leaves out a portion. The table includes approximately 330,000 clones, roughly 92% detected once. The data belong to a study of brain T cells in children with intractable seizures. General study results and limits: Absence of clones before surgery may stem from lower sequencing depth. Only CDR3 sequence similarity suggested viral specificity, without known HCMV serostatus.

Time point noted: blood from clinic visit 5 months post-surgery; TSC patient then seizure free. The sequenced cases were selected for having the highest brain T cell transcript signatures. Material: peripheral blood, obtained 4 to 5 months after surgery. This receptor was identified in a boy in the first two years of life with tuberous sclerosis and intractable seizures.

The CDR3 region is CASSLAGYNEQFF. Here the CDR3 DNA reads TGTGCCAGCAGCTTAGCCGGCTACAATGAGCAGTTCTTC. The chain combines TRBV11-1 with TRBJ2-1; D remains unclear. Trimming took off 0 bases at V and 3 bases at J, with 3 bases between the two ends. The V gene's germline CDR1 is SGHAT and CDR2 FQDESV (reference sequence). The CDR3 loop spans 13 amino acids.